This TCR beta chain was captured by sequencing in a study of T-cell reconstitution after alpha-beta-depleted transplantation in children. Germline CDR1 reads LNHNV; CDR2 reads YYDKDF (reference sequence). Trimming shortened V by 1 base and J by 3 bases, and 11 bases separated the two germline ends. The CDR3 is made up of 15 amino acids. Preparation of the TCRbeta library used unique molecular identifiers. A single record per CDR3 protein comes from TCRdb applying MiXCR to the PCR reads. The sample lists a few hundred thousand distinct CDR3 sequences; approximately 9.6% were seen once. This clonotype was detected ten times or more.

Sequences were derived from PBMCs from the stem cell graft donor, sampled from the stem cell graft. The chain employs TRBV15 and TRBJ2-3; D is perhaps TRBD2 (5 bases). The origin of this receptor is a human donor who donated a stem cell graft to a child with SCID. The CDR3 nucleotides read TGTGCCACCAGCAGAGTTTACGGGGAAACAGATACGCAGTATTTT. Its translation: CATSRVYGETDTQYF.